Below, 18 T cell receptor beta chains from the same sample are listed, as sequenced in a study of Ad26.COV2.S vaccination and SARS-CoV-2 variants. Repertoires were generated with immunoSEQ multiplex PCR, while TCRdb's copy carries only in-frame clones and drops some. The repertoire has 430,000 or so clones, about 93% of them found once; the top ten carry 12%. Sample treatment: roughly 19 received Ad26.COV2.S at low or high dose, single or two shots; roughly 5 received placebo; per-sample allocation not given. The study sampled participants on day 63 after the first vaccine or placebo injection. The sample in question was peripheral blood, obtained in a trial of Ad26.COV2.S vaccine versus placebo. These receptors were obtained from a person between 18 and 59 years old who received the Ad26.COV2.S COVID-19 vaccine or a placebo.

The CDR3 protein is CASSQSQFGAAYNEQFF. Here the CDR3 DNA reads TGTGCCAGCAGCCAATCCCAATTCGGGGCAGCATACAATGAGCAGTTCTTC. This chain uses TRBV3-1 (or the pseudogene TRBV3-2) with TRBJ2-1; D is tentatively TRBD1 or TRBD2 (5 bases each). The CDR3 totals 17 residues. V was shortened by 2 bases and J by 4 bases, with 18 bases between the two germline ends. Germline V gene lookup returns CDR1 LGHDT and CDR2 YNNKEL (reference sequence).

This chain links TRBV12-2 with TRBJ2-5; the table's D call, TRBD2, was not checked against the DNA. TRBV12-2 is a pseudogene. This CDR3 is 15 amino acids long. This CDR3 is CASRLVAGVVETQYF. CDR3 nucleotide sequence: TGTGCAAGTCGCTTAGTGGCGGGAGTAGTGGAGACCCAGTACTTC.

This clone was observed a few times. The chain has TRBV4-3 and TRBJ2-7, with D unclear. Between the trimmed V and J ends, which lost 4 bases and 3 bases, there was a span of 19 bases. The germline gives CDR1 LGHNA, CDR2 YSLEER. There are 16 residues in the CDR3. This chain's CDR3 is CASSRNRAPGNYEQYF. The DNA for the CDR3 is TGCGCCAGCAGCCGCAACCGGGCTCCCGGTAACTACGAGCAGTACTTC.

The CDR3 reads CASSVGPDMNTEAFF. In DNA form, the CDR3 reads TGTGCCAGCAGCGTAGGGCCTGATATGAACACTGAAGCTTTCTTT. The chain uses TRBV9 and TRBJ1-1; D not certain. The V end lost 0 bases, the J end lost 0 bases, and 9 bases lay between the germline ends. Germline CDR1 reads SGDLS; CDR2 reads YYNGEE. The CDR3 covers 15 residues.

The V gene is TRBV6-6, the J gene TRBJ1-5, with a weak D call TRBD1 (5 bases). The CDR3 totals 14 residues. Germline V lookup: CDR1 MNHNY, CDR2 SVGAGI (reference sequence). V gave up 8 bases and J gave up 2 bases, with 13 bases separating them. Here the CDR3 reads CASYGASGNQPQHF. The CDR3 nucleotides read TGTGCCAGCTACGGGGCTTCGGGCAATCAGCCCCAGCATTTT.

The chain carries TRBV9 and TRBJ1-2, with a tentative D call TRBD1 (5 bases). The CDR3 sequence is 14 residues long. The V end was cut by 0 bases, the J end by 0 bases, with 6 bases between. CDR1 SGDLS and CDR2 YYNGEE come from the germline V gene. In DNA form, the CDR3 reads TGTGCCAGCAGCGTAGCCAGGGCTAACTATGGCTACACCTTC. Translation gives CASSVARANYGYTF.

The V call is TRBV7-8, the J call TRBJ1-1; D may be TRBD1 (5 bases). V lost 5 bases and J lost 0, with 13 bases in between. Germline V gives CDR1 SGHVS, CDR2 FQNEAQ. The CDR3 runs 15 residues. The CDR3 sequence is CASSQRAGMNTEAFF. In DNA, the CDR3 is TGTGCCAGCAGCCAAAGGGCAGGGATGAACACTGAAGCTTTCTTT.

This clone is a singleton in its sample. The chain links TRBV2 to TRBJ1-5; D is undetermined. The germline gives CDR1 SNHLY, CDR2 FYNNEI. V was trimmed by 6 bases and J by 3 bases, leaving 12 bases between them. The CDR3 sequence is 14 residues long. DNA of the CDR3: TGTGCCAGCAGCCTGCGAGGGAACAATCAGCCCCAGCATTTT. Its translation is CASSLRGNNQPQHF.

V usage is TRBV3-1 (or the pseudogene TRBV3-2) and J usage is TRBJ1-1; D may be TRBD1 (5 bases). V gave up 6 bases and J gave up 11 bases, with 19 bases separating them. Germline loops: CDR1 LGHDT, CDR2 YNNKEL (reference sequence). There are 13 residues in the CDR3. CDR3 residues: CASRDQGRKEAFF. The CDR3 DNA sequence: TGTGCCAGCAGAGATCAGGGACGGAAAGAGGCTTTCTTT.

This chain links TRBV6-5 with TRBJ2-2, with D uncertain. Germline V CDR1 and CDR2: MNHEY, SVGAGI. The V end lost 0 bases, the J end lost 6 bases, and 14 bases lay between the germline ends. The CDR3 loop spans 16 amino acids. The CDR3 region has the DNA TGTGCCAGCAGTTACTCATCGTTCACCCGCGCCGGGGAGCTGTTTTTT. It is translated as CASSYSSFTRAGELFF.

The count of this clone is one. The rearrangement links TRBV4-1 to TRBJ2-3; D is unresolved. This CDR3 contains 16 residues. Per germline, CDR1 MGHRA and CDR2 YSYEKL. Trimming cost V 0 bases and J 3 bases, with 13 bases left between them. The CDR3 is CASSQDMAKGTDTQYF. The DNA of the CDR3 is TGCGCCAGCAGCCAAGACATGGCCAAAGGGACAGATACGCAGTATTTT.

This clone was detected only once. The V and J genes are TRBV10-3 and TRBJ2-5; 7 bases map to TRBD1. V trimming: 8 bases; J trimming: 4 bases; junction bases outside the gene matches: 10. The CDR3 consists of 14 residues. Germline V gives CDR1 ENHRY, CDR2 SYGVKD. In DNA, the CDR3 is TGTGCCATCGGGCCCACAGGGGCGGGAGAGACCCAGTACTTC. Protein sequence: CAIGPTGAGETQYF.

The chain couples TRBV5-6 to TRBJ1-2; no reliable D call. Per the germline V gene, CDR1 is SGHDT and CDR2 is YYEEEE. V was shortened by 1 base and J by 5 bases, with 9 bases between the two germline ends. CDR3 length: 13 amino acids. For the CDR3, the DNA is TGTGCCAGCAGCTTGACAGAGTATTATGGCTACACCTTC. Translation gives CASSLTEYYGYTF.

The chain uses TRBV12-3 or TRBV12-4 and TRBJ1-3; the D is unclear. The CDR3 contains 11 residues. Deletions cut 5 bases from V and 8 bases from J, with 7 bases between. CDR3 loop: CASSLGDTIYF. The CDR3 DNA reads TGTGCCAGCAGTCTCGGGGACACCATATATTTT.

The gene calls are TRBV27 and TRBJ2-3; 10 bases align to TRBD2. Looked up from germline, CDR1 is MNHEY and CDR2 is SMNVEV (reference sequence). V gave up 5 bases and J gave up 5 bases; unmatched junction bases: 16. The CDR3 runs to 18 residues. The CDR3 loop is CASSQLAGLELVRDTQYF. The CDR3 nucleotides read TGTGCCAGCAGTCAACTAGCGGGACTGGAGCTCGTACGAGATACGCAGTATTTT.

CDR3 loop: CASSQDWGFGGPNTGELFF. As DNA, the CDR3 is TGCGCCAGCAGCCAAGATTGGGGTTTTGGGGGGCCGAACACCGGGGAGCTGTTTTTT. The chain uses TRBV4-3 and TRBJ2-2, with D perhaps matching TRBD1 or TRBD2 (6 bases each). Looked up from germline, CDR1 is LGHNA and CDR2 is YSLEER. The CDR3 contains 19 residues. V was clipped by 0 bases and J by 0 bases, with 17 bases between them.

CDR3 nucleotides: TGTGCCAGCAGTGTGGGACTTTACACAGATACGCAGTATTTT. Its protein is CASSVGLYTDTQYF. The chain uses TRBV27 and TRBJ2-3; maybe TRBD2 (6 bases). Per germline, CDR1 MNHEY and CDR2 SMNVEV (reference sequence). The ends were cut back, 5 bases at V and 2 bases at J, with 11 bases in the middle. There are 14 residues in the CDR3.

The CDR3 here is CASSFSTLLNEQFF. Here the CDR3 DNA reads TGTGCCAGCAGTTTCTCGACTCTACTGAATGAGCAGTTCTTC. V gene TRBV28 combines with J gene TRBJ2-1; D is ambiguous. Deletions cut 3 bases from V and 7 bases from J, with 13 bases between. The CDR3 loop spans 14 amino acids. Germline V gene lookup returns CDR1 MDHEN and CDR2 SYDVKM.